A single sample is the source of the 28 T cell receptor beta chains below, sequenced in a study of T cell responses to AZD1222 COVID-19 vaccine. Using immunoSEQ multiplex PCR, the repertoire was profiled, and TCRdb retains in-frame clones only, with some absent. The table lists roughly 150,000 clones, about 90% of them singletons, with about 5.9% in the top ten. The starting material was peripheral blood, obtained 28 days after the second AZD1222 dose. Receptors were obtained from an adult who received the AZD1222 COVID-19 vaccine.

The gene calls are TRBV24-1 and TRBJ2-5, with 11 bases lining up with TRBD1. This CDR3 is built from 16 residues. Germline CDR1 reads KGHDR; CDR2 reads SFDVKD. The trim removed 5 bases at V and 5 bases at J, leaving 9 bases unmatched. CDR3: CATSASGQGAGETQYF. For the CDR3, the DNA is TGTGCCACCAGTGCCTCTGGACAGGGGGCGGGGGAGACCCAGTACTTC.

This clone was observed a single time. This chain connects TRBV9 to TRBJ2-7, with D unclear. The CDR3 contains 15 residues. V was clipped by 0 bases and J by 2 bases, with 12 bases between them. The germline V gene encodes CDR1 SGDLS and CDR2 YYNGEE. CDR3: CASSVDPTHTYEQYF. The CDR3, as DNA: TGTGCCAGCAGCGTAGATCCCACGCATACCTACGAGCAGTACTTC.

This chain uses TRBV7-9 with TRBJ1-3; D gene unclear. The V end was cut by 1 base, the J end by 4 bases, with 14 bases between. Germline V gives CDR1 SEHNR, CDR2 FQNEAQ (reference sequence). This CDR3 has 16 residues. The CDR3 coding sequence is TGTGCCAGCAGCTTAGTACTGGATATGGCAGGAAACACCATATATTTT. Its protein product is CASSLVLDMAGNTIYF.

The CDR3 sequence is CASSFPQAYEQYF. The DNA for the CDR3 is TGTGCCAGCAGCTTTCCCCAGGCCTACGAGCAGTACTTC. The rearrangement uses TRBV5-4 and TRBJ2-7; D not resolved. There are 13 residues in the CDR3. Germline CDR1 SGHNT, CDR2 YYREEE (reference sequence). The ends were cut back, 2 bases at V and 2 bases at J, with 8 bases in the middle.

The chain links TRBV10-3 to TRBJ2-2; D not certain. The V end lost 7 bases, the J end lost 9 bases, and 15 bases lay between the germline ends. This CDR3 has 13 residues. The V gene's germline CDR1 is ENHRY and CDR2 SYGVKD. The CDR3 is CAIKSAESRELFF. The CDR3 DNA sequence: TGTGCCATCAAGAGTGCCGAATCCCGGGAGCTGTTTTTT.

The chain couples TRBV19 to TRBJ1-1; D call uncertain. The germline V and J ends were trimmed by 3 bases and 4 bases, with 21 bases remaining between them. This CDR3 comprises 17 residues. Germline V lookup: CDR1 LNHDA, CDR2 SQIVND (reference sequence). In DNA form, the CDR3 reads TGTGCCAGTAGTATCTTTGGCAGGCCGGAGTTCGGCACTGAAGCTTTCTTT. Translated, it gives CASSIFGRPEFGTEAFF.

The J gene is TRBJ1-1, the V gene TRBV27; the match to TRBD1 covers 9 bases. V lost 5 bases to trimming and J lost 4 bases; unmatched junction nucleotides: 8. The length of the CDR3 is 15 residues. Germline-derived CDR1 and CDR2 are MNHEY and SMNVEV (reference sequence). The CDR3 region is CASSPYRDRATEAFF. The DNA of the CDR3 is TGTGCCAGCAGTCCCTACCGGGACAGGGCCACTGAAGCTTTCTTT.

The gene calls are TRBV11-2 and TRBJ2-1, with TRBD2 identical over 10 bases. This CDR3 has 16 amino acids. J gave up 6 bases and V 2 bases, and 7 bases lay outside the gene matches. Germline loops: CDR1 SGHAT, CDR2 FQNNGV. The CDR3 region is CASSLPRLAGGNEQFF. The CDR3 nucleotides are TGTGCCAGCAGCTTACCCCGACTAGCGGGTGGCAATGAGCAGTTCTTC.

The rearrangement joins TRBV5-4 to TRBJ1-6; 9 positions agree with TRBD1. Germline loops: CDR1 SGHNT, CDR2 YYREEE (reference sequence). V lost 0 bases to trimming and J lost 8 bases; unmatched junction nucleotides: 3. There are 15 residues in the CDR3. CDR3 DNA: TGTGCCAGCAGCTTGGGGGGACAGGGTCATTCACCCCTCCACTTT. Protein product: CASSLGGQGHSPLHF.

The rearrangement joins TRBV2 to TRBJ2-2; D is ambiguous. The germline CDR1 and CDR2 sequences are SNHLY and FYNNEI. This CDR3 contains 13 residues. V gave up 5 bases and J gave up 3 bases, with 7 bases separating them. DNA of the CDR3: TGTGCCAGCAGTTCCGAACACACCGGGGAGCTGTTTTTT. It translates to CASSSEHTGELFF.

The CDR3 spells CASSFGTGRNTEAFF. In DNA, the CDR3 is TGCGCCAGCAGCTTTGGGACAGGGAGGAACACTGAAGCTTTCTTT. V gene TRBV5-1 combines with J gene TRBJ1-1, with 9 bases fitting TRBD1. In germline, CDR1 is SGHRS, CDR2 YFSETQ. The CDR3 extends over 15 amino acids. J was trimmed by 1 base and V by 2 bases; bases with no gene match: 3.

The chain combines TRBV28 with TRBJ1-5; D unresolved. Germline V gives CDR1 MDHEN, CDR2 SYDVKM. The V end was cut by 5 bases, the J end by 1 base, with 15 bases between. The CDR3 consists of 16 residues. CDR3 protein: CASSPRDGRSNQPQHF. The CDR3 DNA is TGTGCCAGCAGTCCGAGAGACGGTCGGAGCAATCAGCCCCAGCATTTT.

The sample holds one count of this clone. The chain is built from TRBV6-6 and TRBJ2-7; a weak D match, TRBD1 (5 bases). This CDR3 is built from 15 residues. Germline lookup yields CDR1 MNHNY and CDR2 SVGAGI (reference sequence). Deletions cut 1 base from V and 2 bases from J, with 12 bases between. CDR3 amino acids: CASSYLGDSTYEQYF. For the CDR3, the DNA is TGTGCCAGCAGTTACTTGGGCGACAGTACCTACGAGCAGTACTTC.

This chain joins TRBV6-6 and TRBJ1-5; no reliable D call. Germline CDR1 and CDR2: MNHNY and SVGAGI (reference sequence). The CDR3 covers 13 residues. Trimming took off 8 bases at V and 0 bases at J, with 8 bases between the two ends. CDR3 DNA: TGTGCCAGCGAGAACTATAGCAATCAGCCCCAGCATTTT. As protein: CASENYSNQPQHF.

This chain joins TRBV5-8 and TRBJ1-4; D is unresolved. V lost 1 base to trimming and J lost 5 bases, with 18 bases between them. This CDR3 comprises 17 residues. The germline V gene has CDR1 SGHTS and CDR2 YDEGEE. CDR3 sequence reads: CASSLMLYSPPNEKLFF. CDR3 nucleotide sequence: TGTGCCAGCAGCTTGATGCTTTACTCACCTCCAAATGAAAAACTGTTTTTT.

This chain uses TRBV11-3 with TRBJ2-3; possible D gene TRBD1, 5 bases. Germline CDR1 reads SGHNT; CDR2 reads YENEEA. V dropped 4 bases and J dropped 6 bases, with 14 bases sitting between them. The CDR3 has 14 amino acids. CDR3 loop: CASSSTGLWDTQYF. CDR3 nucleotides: TGTGCCAGCAGCTCAACAGGCTTGTGGGATACGCAGTATTTT.

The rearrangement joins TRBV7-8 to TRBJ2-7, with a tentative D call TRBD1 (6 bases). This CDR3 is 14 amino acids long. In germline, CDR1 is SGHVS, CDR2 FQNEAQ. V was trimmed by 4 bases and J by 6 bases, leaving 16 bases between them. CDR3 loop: CASSSVFQGFEQYF. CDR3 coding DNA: TGTGCCAGCAGCTCGGTATTCCAGGGGTTCGAGCAGTACTTC.

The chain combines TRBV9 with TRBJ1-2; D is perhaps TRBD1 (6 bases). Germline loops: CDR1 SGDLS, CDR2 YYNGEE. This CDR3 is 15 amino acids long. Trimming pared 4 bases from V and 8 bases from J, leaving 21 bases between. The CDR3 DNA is TGTGCCAGCAGCCGAACAACCACAGGGCTCGGAGGCTACACCTTC. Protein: CASSRTTTGLGGYTF.

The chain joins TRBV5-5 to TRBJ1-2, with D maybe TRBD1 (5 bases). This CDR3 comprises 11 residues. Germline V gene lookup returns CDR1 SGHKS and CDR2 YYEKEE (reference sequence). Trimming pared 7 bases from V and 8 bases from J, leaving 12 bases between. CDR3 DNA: TGTGCCAGCCTCCCAGGGTGGGGCTACACCTTC. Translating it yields CASLPGWGYTF. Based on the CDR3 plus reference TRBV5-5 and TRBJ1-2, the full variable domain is DAGVTQSPTHLIKTRGQQVTLRCSPISGHKSVSWYQQVLGQGPQFIFQYYEKEERGRGNFPDRFSARQFPNYSSELNVNALLLGDSALYLCASLPGWGYTFGSGTRLTVV.

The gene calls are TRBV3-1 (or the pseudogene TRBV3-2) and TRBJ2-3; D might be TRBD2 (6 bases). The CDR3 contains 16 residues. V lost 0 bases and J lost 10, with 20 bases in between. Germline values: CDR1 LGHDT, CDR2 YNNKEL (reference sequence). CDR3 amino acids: CASSQDSEGRPPAQYF. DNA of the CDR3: TGTGCCAGCAGCCAAGATTCAGAGGGGAGGCCCCCAGCGCAGTATTTT.

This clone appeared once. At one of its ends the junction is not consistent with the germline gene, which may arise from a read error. The CDR3 coding sequence is TGTGCCAGCAGCCAAGATCAGCGACCCAAGCTATTT. Protein: CASSQDQRPKLF. The chain uses TRBV3-1 (or the pseudogene TRBV3-2) and TRBJ1-4; D not certain. The CDR3 covers 12 residues. The V gene's germline CDR1 is LGHDT and CDR2 YNNKEL (reference sequence).

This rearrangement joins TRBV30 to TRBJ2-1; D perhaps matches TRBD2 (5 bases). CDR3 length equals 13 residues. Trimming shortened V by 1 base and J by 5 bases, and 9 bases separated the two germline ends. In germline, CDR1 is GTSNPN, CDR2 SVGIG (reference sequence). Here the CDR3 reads CAWSASYDNEQFF. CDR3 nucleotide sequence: TGTGCCTGGAGTGCTAGCTACGACAATGAGCAGTTCTTC. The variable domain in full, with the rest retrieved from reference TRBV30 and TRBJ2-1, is SQTIHQWPATLVQPVGSPLSLECTVEGTSNPNLYWYRQAAGRGLQLLFYSVGIGQISSEVPQNLSASRPQDRQFILSSKKLLLSDSGFYLCAWSASYDNEQFFGPGTRLTVL.

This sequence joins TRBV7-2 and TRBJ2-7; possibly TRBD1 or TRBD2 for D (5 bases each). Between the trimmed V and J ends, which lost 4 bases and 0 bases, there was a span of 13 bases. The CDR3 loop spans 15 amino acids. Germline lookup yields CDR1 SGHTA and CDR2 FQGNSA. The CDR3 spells CASSWDQLYSYEQYF. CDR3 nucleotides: TGTGCCAGCAGCTGGGACCAGCTCTACTCCTACGAGCAGTACTTC.

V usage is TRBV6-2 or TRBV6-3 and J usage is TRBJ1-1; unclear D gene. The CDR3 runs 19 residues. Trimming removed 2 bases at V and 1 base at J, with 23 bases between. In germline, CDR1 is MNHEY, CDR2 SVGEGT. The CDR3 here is CASSYRRYGGVARNTEAFF. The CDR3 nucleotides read TGTGCCAGCAGTTACCGGAGATATGGCGGGGTAGCACGGAACACTGAAGCTTTCTTT.

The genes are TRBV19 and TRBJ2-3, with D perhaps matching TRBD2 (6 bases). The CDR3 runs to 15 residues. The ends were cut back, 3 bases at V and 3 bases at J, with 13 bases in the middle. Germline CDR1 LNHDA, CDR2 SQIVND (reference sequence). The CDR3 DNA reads TGTGCCAGTAGTATGGGGGGTGGCAGAACAGATACGCAGTATTTT. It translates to CASSMGGGRTDTQYF.

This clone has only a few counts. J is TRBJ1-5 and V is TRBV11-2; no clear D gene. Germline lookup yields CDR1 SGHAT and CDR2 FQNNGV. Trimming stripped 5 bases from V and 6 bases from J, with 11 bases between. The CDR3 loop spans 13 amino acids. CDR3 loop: CASSISLGQPQHF. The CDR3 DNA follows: TGTGCCAGCAGCATTAGCTTGGGTCAGCCCCAGCATTTT.

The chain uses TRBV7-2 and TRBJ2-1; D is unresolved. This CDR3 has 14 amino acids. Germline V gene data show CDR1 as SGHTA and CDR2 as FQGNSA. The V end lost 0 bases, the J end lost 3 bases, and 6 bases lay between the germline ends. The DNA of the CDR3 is TGTGCCAGCAGCTTAGCGGGCCGCTACAATGAGCAGTTCTTC. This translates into CASSLAGRYNEQFF.

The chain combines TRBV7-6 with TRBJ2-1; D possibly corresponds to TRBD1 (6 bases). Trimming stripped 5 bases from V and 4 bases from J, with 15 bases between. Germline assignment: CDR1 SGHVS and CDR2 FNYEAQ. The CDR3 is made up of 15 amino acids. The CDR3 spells CASSPAGDRYNEQFF. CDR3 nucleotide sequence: TGTGCCAGCAGCCCCGCGGGCGACAGGTACAATGAGCAGTTCTTC.